The clone carrying this TCR beta chain was counted only a few times. Its specificity is unknown. This record comes from a study of Tregs in tolerant kidney transplant recipients. The CDR3 spans 16 residues. Trimming removed 4 bases at V and 0 bases at J, with 13 bases between. The germline CDR1 and CDR2 sequences are ENHRY and SYGVKD. Points from the study as a whole: Biological reproducibility was not directly addressed in this study.

Data came from immunoSEQ multiplex PCR; TCRdb stores just in-frame clones and leaves some out. The profile shows 20,000 to 25,000 clones, approximately 81% of them singletons. Recipients received nonmyeloablative bone marrow transplants from related graft donors, with transient mixed chimerism. Unstimulated Tregs (CD4+CD25+CD127-) and CD4+CD25- non-Tregs were sorted from PBMCs. This sequence joins TRBV10-3 and TRBJ1-3; D is ambiguous. The starting material was CD8+ T cells from blood (PBMCs), obtained 6 months after the transplant. The origin of this receptor is a human patient who received a combined kidney and bone marrow transplant. The graft donor may be the source of some T cells. CDR3: CAISGRGSYSGNTIYF. CDR3 in DNA: TGTGCCATCAGTGGGAGAGGGTCCTACTCTGGAAACACCATATATTTT.